Following are 30 T cell receptor beta chains from one sample sequenced in a study of cytomegalovirus exposure and HLA in healthy donors (TCRdb year 2017). Library construction relied on the immunoSEQ multiplex PCR assay. A mixture of 60 forward primers for TCR Vbeta segments and 13 reverse primers for TCR Jbeta segments was used in the multiplex PCR. Drawn from immuneACCESS, this table holds only the in-frame rearrangements with V and J called that TCRdb kept. Clones are partly lost; checked studies trace under half to an unresolved V gene and leave the rest unexplained. Here the sample has roughly 90,000 clones; 70% to 85% occur a single time. About 2% of the sample comes from the top ten. Sequencing was carried out using PBMCs. These receptors all stem from a man in his late teens or twenties in good health and CMV-seronegative.

This clone was detected only once. This chain links TRBV7-9 with TRBJ2-1; no clear D. The V gene's germline CDR1 is SEHNR and CDR2 FQNEAQ (reference sequence). The V gene lost 5 bases and the J gene lost 10 bases, with 6 bases spanning the gap. CDR3 length: 10 amino acids. The CDR3 reads CASSPEEQFF. For the CDR3, the DNA is TGTGCCAGCAGCCCGGAGGAGCAGTTCTTC.

The rearrangement uses TRBV5-1 and TRBJ2-1, with 9 positions matching TRBD2. CDR3 size: 16 residues. Germline V gene sequence: CDR1 SGHRS, CDR2 YFSETQ. Germline trimming cut 0 bases from V and 7 bases from J; bases unmatched to any gene: 8. The CDR3 spells CASSLVSLAGVNEQFF. In nucleotides, the CDR3 is TGCGCCAGCAGCTTGGTTTCTTTAGCGGGAGTTAATGAGCAGTTCTTC.

V usage is TRBV9 and J usage is TRBJ1-3, with 8 bases identical to TRBD1. V lost 7 bases to trimming and J lost 8 bases; unmatched junction nucleotides: 11. The CDR3 sequence is 14 residues long. The germline V gene has CDR1 SGDLS and CDR2 YYNGEE. The CDR3 region is CASGSRTGWDTIYF. Here the CDR3 DNA reads TGTGCCAGCGGCTCCCGGACAGGGTGGGACACCATATATTTT.

CDR3 nucleotide sequence: TGTGCCAGCAGCTTAAAGACTAGCGCCGACAATGAGCAGTTCTTC. Its translation: CASSLKTSADNEQFF. The chain links TRBV7-9 to TRBJ2-1; TRBD2 aligns across 8 bases. The V gene's germline CDR1 is SEHNR and CDR2 FQNEAQ (reference sequence). Trimming at V came to 2 bases and at J to 5 bases, leaving 5 bases not matched to a gene. The CDR3 sequence is 15 residues long.

This clone has a single count. The chain carries TRBV5-1 and TRBJ1-2; TRBD1 matches 10 bases. V gave up 4 bases and J gave up 4 bases; unmatched junction bases: 7. Germline V CDR1 and CDR2: SGHRS, YFSETQ. This CDR3 comprises 15 residues. The DNA for the CDR3 is TGCGCCAGCAGCCTGTCCGGGACAGGGGTCTATGGCTACACCTTC. The encoded protein is CASSLSGTGVYGYTF.

The CDR3, as DNA: TGTGCCAGCAGCTCTCAGAGACAGAGCTACTCGTGGTCTGAAGCTTTCTTT. Its protein product is CASSSQRQSYSWSEAFF. The chain carries TRBV7-8 and TRBJ1-1, with D possibly being TRBD1 (5 bases). CDR1 is SGHVS, CDR2 FQNEAQ, per germline. V was cut by 4 bases and J by 6 bases, with 24 bases left in between. The length of the CDR3 is 17 residues.

The chain joins TRBV6-1 to TRBJ2-1; D is perhaps TRBD1 (6 bases). V lost 4 bases and J 9 bases, leaving 22 bases between the germline ends. The CDR3 consists of 16 residues. Looked up from germline, CDR1 is MNHNS and CDR2 is SASEGT. CDR3 nucleotides: TGTGCCAGCAGTGTGGGTGGCTGGGGGCTCGATGGTGAGCAGTTCTTC. It encodes CASSVGGWGLDGEQFF.

The chain combines TRBV25-1 with TRBJ2-1; 7 bases align to TRBD2. Germline assignment: CDR1 MGHDK and CDR2 SYGVNS. V trimming: 6 bases; J trimming: 2 bases; junction bases outside the gene matches: 4. The CDR3 sequence is 14 residues long. CDR3 protein: CASRGRATYNEQFF. The CDR3 nucleotides are TGTGCCAGCAGGGGGAGGGCAACCTACAATGAGCAGTTCTTC.

The table lists this clone with a few counts. This chain connects TRBV5-1 to TRBJ1-4; D is perhaps TRBD1 (6 bases). V lost 4 bases to trimming and J lost 8 bases, with 18 bases between them. The V gene's germline CDR1 is SGHRS and CDR2 YFSETQ. The CDR3 length is 15 residues. The CDR3 DNA reads as TGCGCCAGCAGCCCTAACCCCACCGGGACAGAAAAACTGTTTTTT. Its translation is CASSPNPTGTEKLFF.

Remarks on this clone: One junction end disagrees with the germline gene, perhaps due to a read error. CDR3 sequence: CASSPAGSSSHEQYF. As DNA, the CDR3 is TGTGCCAGCAGTCCAGCGGGATCCAGCTCCCACGAGCAGTACTTC. V gene TRBV6-1 combines with J gene TRBJ2-7, with 7 bases lining up with TRBD2. Germline CDR1 and CDR2: MNHNS and SASEGT. The CDR3 is 15 residues long.

This clone has just one count. The chain has TRBV6-5 and TRBJ2-1; 10 nucleotides line up with TRBD2. This CDR3 region has 14 residues. Unmatched junction bases numbered 2, after V lost 4 bases and J lost 5 bases. Germline V lookup: CDR1 MNHEY, CDR2 SVGAGI. CDR3 amino acids: CASSSLAGDNEQFF. In DNA form, the CDR3 reads TGTGCCAGCAGTTCCCTAGCGGGAGACAATGAGCAGTTCTTC.

This clone was seen once. The gene calls are TRBV6-1 and TRBJ2-5; 7 nucleotides align to TRBD1. The CDR3 is 14 residues long. With 8 bases clipped from V and 5 bases from J, the junction kept 11 bases outside the gene matches. CDR1 is MNHNS and CDR2 is SASEGT in the germline V gene. The CDR3 loop reads CASAQTGRQETQYF. The CDR3 DNA follows: TGTGCCAGCGCCCAGACAGGGAGACAGGAGACCCAGTACTTC.

The chain employs TRBV7-8 and TRBJ1-3, with 10 bases identical to TRBD1. Looked up from germline, CDR1 is SGHVS and CDR2 is FQNEAQ. There are 17 residues in the CDR3. The V and J ends lost 5 bases and 4 bases, in that order; junction bases with no gene match: 11. The CDR3 here is CASSPIVGDRGGNTIYF. The DNA for the CDR3 is TGTGCCAGCAGCCCTATCGTGGGGGACAGGGGAGGAAACACCATATATTTT. Complete variable domain (other parts from reference TRBV7-8 and TRBJ1-3): GAGVSQSPRYKVAKRGQDVALRCDPISGHVSLFWYQQALGQGPEFLTYFQNEAQLDKSGLPSDRFFAERPEGSVSTLKIQRTQQEDSAVYLCASSPIVGDRGGNTIYFGEGSWLTVV.

The gene calls are TRBV10-1 and TRBJ2-1; TRBD1 aligns across 9 bases. Germline V gene data show CDR1 as WNHNN and CDR2 as SYGVQD (reference sequence). V lost 11 bases and J lost 8; bases outside the gene matches: 16. This CDR3 is 15 amino acids long. In DNA form, the CDR3 reads TGCGCCCGGTGGGGCCCGGGACAGGGAGGGGATGAGCAGTTCTTC. This encodes CARWGPGQGGDEQFF.

This clone was detected a few times. The chain combines TRBV6-4 with TRBJ2-3, with 10 nucleotides matching TRBD2. Germline lookup yields CDR1 MRHNA and CDR2 SNTAGT. This CDR3 contains 14 residues. With V trimmed by 5 bases and J by 2 bases, 1 base remained unmatched. The CDR3 DNA follows: TGTGCCAGCAGTCTAGCGGGAGACACAGATACGCAGTATTTT. This gives the protein CASSLAGDTDTQYF.

This rearrangement joins TRBV10-2 to TRBJ2-7; the D gene is possibly TRBD2 (6 bases). V shed 5 bases and J shed 3 bases, with 11 bases lying between them. Germline V lookup: CDR1 WSHSY, CDR2 SAAADI. There are 13 residues in the CDR3. CDR3 region: CASSQGAGYEQYF. CDR3 nucleotide sequence: TGCGCCAGCAGTCAGGGAGCGGGCTACGAGCAGTACTTC.

The chain uses TRBV28 and TRBJ1-5, with TRBD1 matching over 10 bases. The V gene's germline CDR1 is MDHEN and CDR2 SYDVKM. With 2 bases clipped from V and 4 bases from J, the junction kept 2 bases outside the gene matches. This CDR3 is built from 15 residues. DNA for the CDR3: TGTGCCAGCAGTTTAAGACAGGGGGCGAATCAGCCCCAGCATTTT. It codes for CASSLRQGANQPQHF.

The rearrangement uses TRBV5-4 and TRBJ1-2, with D perhaps TRBD1 (5 bases). CDR1 SGHNT and CDR2 YYREEE come from the germline V gene (reference sequence). This CDR3 comprises 15 residues. V was trimmed by 0 bases and J by 4 bases, leaving 13 bases between them. CDR3 bases: TGTGCCAGCAGCTTGGGTGATGGGGGGATCTATGGCTACACCTTC. It specifies CASSLGDGGIYGYTF. The whole variable domain, filled in from reference TRBV5-4 and TRBJ1-2, reads ETGVTQSPTHLIKTRGQQVTLRCSSQSGHNTVSWYQQALGQGPQFIFQYYREEENGRGNFPPRFSGLQFPNYSSELNVNALELDDSALYLCASSLGDGGIYGYTFGSGTRLTVV.

This chain joins TRBV14 and TRBJ1-6; D remains unclear. Germline V CDR1 and CDR2: SGHDN, FVKESK. The V end was cut by 4 bases, the J end by 7 bases, with 8 bases between. The CDR3 extends over 13 amino acids. CDR3 DNA sequence: TGTGCCAGCAGCCCCCGACTAAATTCACCCCTCCACTTT. This codes for CASSPRLNSPLHF.

The chain is built from TRBV10-3 and TRBJ2-7, with a weak D call TRBD1 (5 bases). The germline V gene has CDR1 ENHRY and CDR2 SYGVKD. This CDR3 contains 14 residues. The ends were cut back, 10 bases at V and 1 base at J, with 17 bases in the middle. The CDR3 here is CATRQLPPSYEQYF. CDR3 DNA: TGTGCCACACGACAGCTACCCCCTTCCTACGAGCAGTACTTC.

The chain employs TRBV6-5 and TRBJ2-1; 10 bases agree with TRBD2. Germline V gives CDR1 MNHEY, CDR2 SVGAGI. The CDR3 is 14 amino acids. The junction had 3 bases not matched to a gene; V was cut back by 6 bases and J by 4 bases. In DNA form, the CDR3 reads TGTGCCAGCAGGGGGACTAGCGTTTACAATGAGCAGTTCTTC. It is translated as CASRGTSVYNEQFF.

The V call is TRBV6-6, the J call TRBJ1-2; 7 nucleotides align to TRBD1. The germline V gene encodes CDR1 MNHNY and CDR2 SVGAGI (reference sequence). After removal of 0 bases from V and 2 bases from J, the junction contained 0 bases not matched to a gene. The CDR3 consists of 14 residues. The CDR3, as DNA: TGTGCCAGCAGTTACTCGACAGGGAACTATGGCTACACCTTC. It specifies CASSYSTGNYGYTF.

The gene calls are TRBV21-1 and TRBJ2-3; TRBD1, the table's D call, was not compared with the DNA. TRBV21-1 is labeled a pseudogene. The CDR3 covers 18 residues. DNA for the CDR3: TGTGCCAGCAGCCCCGAGGGTTCCACGGACAGGCCGGCAGATACGCAGTATTTT. Translation gives CASSPEGSTDRPADTQYF.

This chain joins TRBV6-6 and TRBJ2-1, with D possibly TRBD2 on 6 matching bases. The germline V and J ends were trimmed by 5 bases and 7 bases, with 21 bases remaining between them. Germline V gene data show CDR1 as MNHNY and CDR2 as SVGAGI (reference sequence). The CDR3 covers 16 residues. CDR3 nucleotides: TGTGCCAGCAGTCTCCAATCAGCGGGCGCCGGGAATGAGCAGTTCTTC. Amino acids: CASSLQSAGAGNEQFF.

This clone appeared a single time. The chain is built from TRBV10-2 and TRBJ1-2; no clear D gene. The CDR3 consists of 12 residues. Germline V gene sequence: CDR1 WSHSY, CDR2 SAAADI. With 6 bases removed from V and 0 bases from J, the gap between germline ends came to 5 bases. CDR3 in amino acids: CASSQSNYGYTF. The CDR3 nucleotides are TGCGCCAGCAGCCAGTCTAACTATGGCTACACCTTC.

This sequence joins TRBV29-1 and TRBJ2-3; 9 bases fit TRBD2. The ends lost 6 bases at V and 5 bases at J; junction bases unmatched: 18. Germline CDR1 SQVTM, CDR2 ANQGSEA. The CDR3 has 17 amino acids. The CDR3 DNA reads TGCAGCGTGACCGGTACTGGCGGGAGGGCCTTAGGAGATACGCAGTATTTT. It codes for CSVTGTGGRALGDTQYF.

The rearrangement links TRBV2 to TRBJ2-7, with 10 bases identical to TRBD1. The CDR3 is made up of 14 amino acids. Germline CDR1 is SNHLY and CDR2 is FYNNEI. With 7 bases clipped from V and 7 bases from J, the junction kept 10 bases outside the gene matches. DNA for the CDR3: TGTGCCAGCACCTCGGGACAGGGGCCCATGGAGCAGTACTTC. Its protein product is CASTSGQGPMEQYF.

This clone occurred a few times. The J gene is TRBJ2-7, the V gene TRBV7-9; 10 positions agree with TRBD2. Germline trimming cut 4 bases from V and 2 bases from J; bases unmatched to any gene: 11. The CDR3 covers 17 residues. Germline V gene data show CDR1 as SEHNR and CDR2 as FQNEAQ (reference sequence). The chain's CDR3 is CASSSENLAGATYEQYF. The CDR3 DNA reads as TGTGCCAGCAGCTCAGAAAATCTAGCGGGAGCCACCTACGAGCAGTACTTC.

The chain joins TRBV27 to TRBJ2-1; TRBD2 matches 7 bases. CDR1 and CDR2 from the germline V gene are MNHEY and SMNVEV (reference sequence). J was trimmed by 3 bases and V by 3 bases; bases with no gene match: 2. The CDR3 is 14 amino acids. The DNA for the CDR3 is TGTGCCAGCAGTTTCGGCGGGAGCTACAATGAGCAGTTCTTC. Residues: CASSFGGSYNEQFF.

V and J are TRBV7-9 and TRBJ2-7; possibly TRBD2 for D (5 bases). Deletions cut 5 bases from V and 4 bases from J, with 24 bases between. Germline values: CDR1 SEHNR, CDR2 FQNEAQ (reference sequence). CDR3 length equals 17 residues. DNA of the CDR3: TGTGCCAGCAGCATCCCGGTATCCTACGCGGGCGGGTACGAGCAGTACTTC. Translation gives CASSIPVSYAGGYEQYF.